The 2 T cell receptor beta chains below all came from one sample that was sequenced in a study of Graves' ophthalmopathy and Graves' hyperthyroidism. Amplified TCR beta CDR3 regions were obtained using RNA transcripts as template. RT-PCR in the first round used HTBI primers; a second-round multiplex PCR followed. TCRdb reprocessed the multiplex PCR reads via MiXCR and lists one record per CDR3 protein. The table lists roughly 300,000 distinct CDR3 sequences, about 17% of them singletons. The sequenced sample was peripheral blood. The source of these receptors is an adult man with Graves' ophthalmopathy.

This clonotype was found many times. V usage is TRBV6-1 and J usage is TRBJ1-6, with D tentatively TRBD1 (5 bases). Germline CDR1 MNHNS, CDR2 SASEGT. This CDR3 has 18 amino acids. V shed 6 bases and J shed 0 bases, with 18 bases lying between them. CDR3 loop: CASSPRGVSYSYNSPLHF. The CDR3 bases are TGTGCCAGCAGCCCTCGGGGGGTCTCTTACTCCTATAATTCACCCCTCCACTTT.

This clonotype was counted many times. This chain uses TRBV9 with TRBJ1-2; D not certain. Trimming cost V 0 bases and J 0 bases, with 15 bases left between them. Per germline, CDR1 SGDLS and CDR2 YYNGEE. The CDR3 is made up of 17 amino acids. CDR3 amino acids: CASSVDTGINANYGYTF. The DNA of the CDR3 is TGTGCCAGCAGCGTAGATACGGGCATCAACGCTAACTATGGCTACACCTTC. Variable domain in full (rest from reference TRBV9 and TRBJ1-2): DSGVTQTPKHLITATGQRVTLRCSPRSGDLSVYWYQQSLDQGLQFLIQYYNGEERAKGNILERFSAQQFPDLHSELNLSSLELGDSALYFCASSVDTGINANYGYTFGSGTRLTVV.